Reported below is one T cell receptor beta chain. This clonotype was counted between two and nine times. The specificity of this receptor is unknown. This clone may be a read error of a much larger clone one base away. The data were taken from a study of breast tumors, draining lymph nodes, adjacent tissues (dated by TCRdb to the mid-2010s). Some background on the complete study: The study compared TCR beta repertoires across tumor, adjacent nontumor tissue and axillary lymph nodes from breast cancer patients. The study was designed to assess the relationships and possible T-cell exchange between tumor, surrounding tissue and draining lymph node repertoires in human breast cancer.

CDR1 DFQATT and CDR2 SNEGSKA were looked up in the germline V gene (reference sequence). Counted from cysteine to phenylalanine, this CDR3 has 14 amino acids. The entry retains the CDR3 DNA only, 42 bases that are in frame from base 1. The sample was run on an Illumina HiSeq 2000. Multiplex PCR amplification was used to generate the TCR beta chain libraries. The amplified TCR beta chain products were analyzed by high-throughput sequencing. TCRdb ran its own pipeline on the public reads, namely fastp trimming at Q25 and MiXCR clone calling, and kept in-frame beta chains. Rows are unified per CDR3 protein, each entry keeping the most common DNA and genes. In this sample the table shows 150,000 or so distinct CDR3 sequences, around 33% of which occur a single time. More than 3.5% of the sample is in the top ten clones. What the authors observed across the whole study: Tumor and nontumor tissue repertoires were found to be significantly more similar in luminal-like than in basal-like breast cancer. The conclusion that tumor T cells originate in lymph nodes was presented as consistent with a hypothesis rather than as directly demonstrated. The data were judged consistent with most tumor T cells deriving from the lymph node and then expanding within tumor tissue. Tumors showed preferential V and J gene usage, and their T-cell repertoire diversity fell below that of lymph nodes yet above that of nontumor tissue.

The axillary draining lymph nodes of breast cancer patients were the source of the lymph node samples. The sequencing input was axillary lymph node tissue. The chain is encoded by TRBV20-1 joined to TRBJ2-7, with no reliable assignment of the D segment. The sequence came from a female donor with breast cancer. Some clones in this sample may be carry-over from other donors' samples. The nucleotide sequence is TGCAGTGCTAGAGGGGTAGCTCCCTCCTCCGAGCAGTACTTC. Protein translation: CSARGVAPSSEQYF.